What follows are 29 T cell receptor beta chains derived from one specimen sequenced in a study of shared clonotypes between healthy human individuals. Naivety among CD8 cells was defined by CD45RO negativity and positive CCR7 selection, thereby excluding terminally differentiated effector memory CD45RA+ cells. Using immunoSEQ multiplex PCR, the repertoire was profiled, and TCRdb retains in-frame clones only, with some absent. The sample records more than 2 million clones, roughly 94% being singletons. The material sequenced was naive CD8+ T cells sorted from blood. The receptors were sampled from a young man in good health.

As for this clone: Within the sample, other DNA sequences also encode this same CDR3. The CDR3 DNA is TGTGCCAGCAGCCAAGTGGGAAACTACGAGCAGTACTTC. It translates to CASSQVGNYEQYF. This rearrangement joins TRBV14 to TRBJ2-7; D is ambiguous. Germline CDR1 and CDR2: SGHDN and FVKESK. The CDR3 loop spans 13 amino acids. V was trimmed by 1 base and J by 3 bases, leaving 7 bases between them.

J is TRBJ2-1 and V is TRBV30, with D tentatively TRBD1 or TRBD2 (5 bases each). CDR3 size: 14 residues. Trimming cost V 6 bases and J 6 bases, with 18 bases left between them. Germline CDR1 and CDR2: GTSNPN and SVGIG (reference sequence). CDR3 loop: CACTSAGTVNEQFF. The CDR3 coding sequence is TGTGCCTGCACATCGGCAGGGACGGTCAATGAGCAGTTCTTC.

This clone was recorded once. The chain carries TRBV5-6 and TRBJ2-6, with 12 bases identical to TRBD1. This CDR3 has 17 residues. V dropped 8 bases and J dropped 4; count of bases not matched to a gene: 10. Germline V gives CDR1 SGHDT, CDR2 YYEEEE. The CDR3 DNA reads as TGTGCCAGTACCCTGGGACAGGGGGCGCGGGGGGCCAACGTCCTGACTTTC. Translation gives CASTLGQGARGANVLTF.

With respect to this clone: This same CDR3 is encoded by further DNA sequences in the sample. The chain combines TRBV6-6 with TRBJ2-7; tentatively, D is TRBD1 (6 bases). CDR3 length: 14 residues. Germline loops: CDR1 MNHNY, CDR2 SVGAGI (reference sequence). V dropped 0 bases and J dropped 2 bases, with 8 bases sitting between them. The CDR3 spells CASSYSEGAYEQYF. The DNA of the CDR3 is TGTGCCAGCAGTTACTCCGAGGGGGCCTACGAGCAGTACTTC.

The CDR3: CASSVEETVRGRTDTQYF. The CDR3 DNA is TGTGCCAGCAGCGTAGAGGAGACAGTGAGGGGAAGGACAGATACGCAGTATTTT. The chain joins TRBV9 to TRBJ2-3; TRBD1 or TRBD2 may be the D gene (5 bases each). The V gene's germline CDR1 is SGDLS and CDR2 YYNGEE. The CDR3 has 18 amino acids. Trimming removed 0 bases at V and 3 bases at J, with 20 bases between.

This sequence joins TRBV6-6 and TRBJ1-1, with 8 bases matching TRBD1. The junction had 6 bases not matched to a gene; V was cut back by 1 base and J by 5 bases. The CDR3 contains 15 residues. From germline, CDR1 is MNHNY and CDR2 SVGAGI (reference sequence). CDR3 protein: CASSYLTGDSTEAFF. The DNA of the CDR3 is TGTGCCAGCAGTTACTTGACAGGGGATTCGACTGAAGCTTTCTTT.

The rearrangement uses TRBV9 and TRBJ1-1; D is perhaps TRBD1 (5 bases). V gave up 3 bases and J gave up 4 bases, with 10 bases separating them. The CDR3 runs 13 residues. Germline values: CDR1 SGDLS, CDR2 YYNGEE. DNA for the CDR3: TGTGCCAGCAGCGGGGGGGAAGGCACTGAAGCTTTCTTT. Translating gives CASSGGEGTEAFF.

The chain is built from TRBV6-6 and TRBJ1-2; a weak D match, TRBD1 (5 bases). V dropped 4 bases and J dropped 2 bases, with 14 bases sitting between them. CDR1 is MNHNY, CDR2 SVGAGI, per germline (reference sequence). The CDR3 totals 15 residues. The CDR3 sequence: CASSSHQGGNYGYTF. CDR3 DNA sequence: TGTGCCAGCAGTTCCCACCAGGGCGGAAACTATGGCTACACCTTC.

The rearrangement uses TRBV19 and TRBJ2-7, with 7 bases aligning to TRBD2. The CDR3 covers 13 residues. With 5 bases clipped from V and 7 bases from J, the junction kept 8 bases outside the gene matches. The germline CDR1 and CDR2 sequences are LNHDA and SQIVND (reference sequence). DNA for the CDR3: TGTGCCAGTAGTCCCCGACTAGCTGATGAGCAGTACTTC. It is translated as CASSPRLADEQYF.

This clone was counted between two and nine times. Other DNA sequences in this specimen translate into the identical CDR3. The chain combines TRBV9 with TRBJ1-4, with 9 bases aligning to TRBD1. The CDR3 is 15 residues long. In germline, CDR1 is SGDLS, CDR2 YYNGEE. Trimming removed 0 bases from V and 5 bases from J; junction bases left unmatched: 2. CDR3 sequence (DNA): TGTGCCAGCAGCGTAGACGGGACAGGGAATGAAAAACTGTTTTTT. Amino acid sequence: CASSVDGTGNEKLFF.

This chain's CDR3 is CASSPAGFTNEKLFF. The CDR3, as DNA: TGTGCCAGCAGCCCCGCTGGGTTTACTAATGAAAAACTGTTTTTT. This sequence joins TRBV7-9 and TRBJ1-4, with D unclear. The CDR3 contains 15 residues. Germline V CDR1 and CDR2: SEHNR, FQNEAQ (reference sequence). The V end was cut by 5 bases, the J end by 2 bases, with 12 bases between. The full variable domain, in which reference TRBV7-9 and TRBJ1-4 provide the parts outside the CDR3, is DTGVSQNPRHKITKRGQNVTFRCDPISEHNRLYWYRQTLGQGPEFLTYFQNEAQLEKSRLLSDRFSAERPKGSFSTLEIQRTEQGDSAMYLCASSPAGFTNEKLFFGSGTQLSVL.

V gene TRBV7-2 combines with J gene TRBJ1-5; D unclear. The CDR3 has 15 residues. V lost 2 bases to trimming and J lost 0 bases, with 8 bases between them. CDR1 is SGHTA and CDR2 is FQGNSA in the germline V gene. In nucleotides, the CDR3 is TGTGCCAGCAGCTTAAGCAGCAATAGCAATCAGCCCCAGCATTTT. Amino acid sequence: CASSLSSNSNQPQHF.

This clone appeared a single time. Other nucleotide sequences from this sample produce the same CDR3. The rearrangement joins TRBV7-8 to TRBJ2-7, with D possibly TRBD1 on 6 matching bases. Trimming stripped 1 base from V and 6 bases from J, with 7 bases between. Germline CDR1 and CDR2: SGHVS and FQNEAQ. The CDR3 extends over 12 amino acids. In DNA, the CDR3 is TGTGCCAGCAGCTTAGGAGGGGGCGAGCAGTACTTC. Amino acids: CASSLGGGEQYF.

The chain uses TRBV7-9 and TRBJ2-3, with 7 nucleotides matching TRBD2. The CDR3 has 16 amino acids. V was clipped by 3 bases and J by 3 bases; unmatched bases: 9. From germline, CDR1 is SEHNR and CDR2 FQNEAQ (reference sequence). CDR3 sequence (DNA): TGTGCCAGCAGCTTTGCGGGGAGGGGAGCAACAGATACGCAGTATTTT. Protein sequence: CASSFAGRGATDTQYF.

The chain recombines TRBV13 with TRBJ1-6; D might be TRBD1 (6 bases). V was shortened by 0 bases and J by 11 bases, with 8 bases between the two germline ends. The CDR3 is made up of 13 amino acids. CDR1 is PRHDT, CDR2 FYEKMQ, per germline (reference sequence). The CDR3, as DNA: TGTGCCAGCAGCTTAGGGCAGGGGACACCCCTCCACTTT. It specifies CASSLGQGTPLHF.

The chain is built from TRBV7-9 and TRBJ2-7; TRBD1 matches at 10 bases. Per germline, CDR1 SEHNR and CDR2 FQNEAQ (reference sequence). V was clipped by 11 bases and J by 1 base; unmatched bases: 5. The CDR3 has 13 residues. In DNA form, the CDR3 reads TGTGCCGGGGGGACAGGGGATTCCTACGAGCAGTACTTC. Its translation is CAGGTGDSYEQYF.

The rearrangement uses TRBV5-1 and TRBJ2-1, with D possibly matching TRBD1 (7 bases). The V end was cut by 6 bases, the J end by 5 bases, with 21 bases between. This CDR3 spans 16 amino acids. Germline lookup yields CDR1 SGHRS and CDR2 YFSETQ. Here the CDR3 DNA reads TGCGCCAGCACTCCCTTCTTGCAGGGGGAGGACAATGAGCAGTTCTTC. This gives the protein CASTPFLQGEDNEQFF.

V gene TRBV18 combines with J gene TRBJ2-2, with D possibly being TRBD2 (6 bases). Germline CDR1 KGHSH, CDR2 LQKENI. V lost 3 bases and J 3 bases, leaving 17 bases between the germline ends. The CDR3 contains 17 residues. The CDR3 region has the DNA TGTGCCAGCTCACCCGTCTCCCGCGGGAAGCACACCGGGGAGCTGTTTTTT. It specifies CASSPVSRGKHTGELFF.

The chain couples TRBV15 to TRBJ2-7, with D hard to call. The CDR3 extends over 12 amino acids. V lost 5 bases to trimming and J lost 3 bases, with 8 bases between them. Germline V gene lookup returns CDR1 LNHNV and CDR2 YYDKDF (reference sequence). The CDR3 DNA sequence: TGTGCCACCAGCCACGTGGGCTACGAGCAGTACTTC. Residues: CATSHVGYEQYF.

This chain links TRBV5-1 with TRBJ1-2; D is perhaps TRBD1 (5 bases). Germline V CDR1 and CDR2: SGHRS, YFSETQ. With 0 bases removed from V and 7 bases from J, the gap between germline ends came to 16 bases. CDR3 length equals 15 residues. The CDR3 is CASSLELGRTGGYTF. The CDR3 DNA reads as TGCGCCAGCAGCTTGGAATTGGGGCGCACGGGTGGCTACACCTTC.

The V call is TRBV5-4, the J call TRBJ2-2; no clear D gene. The V and J ends lost 1 base and 6 bases respectively, with 16 bases between them. In germline, CDR1 is SGHNT, CDR2 YYREEE (reference sequence). The CDR3 is made up of 16 amino acids. CDR3 sequence (DNA): TGTGCCAGCAGCTTGTTTGGTGAGGAGCTCGCCGGGGAGCTGTTTTTT. Translating it yields CASSLFGEELAGELFF. The full variable domain, rest sourced from reference TRBV5-4 and TRBJ2-2, is ETGVTQSPTHLIKTRGQQVTLRCSSQSGHNTVSWYQQALGQGPQFIFQYYREEENGRGNFPPRFSGLQFPNYSSELNVNALELDDSALYLCASSLFGEELAGELFFGEGSRLTVL.

This chain uses TRBV28 with TRBJ2-7; TRBD1 matches at 12 bases. The CDR3 extends over 16 amino acids. V was clipped by 5 bases and J by 10 bases; unmatched bases: 15. Germline assignment: CDR1 MDHEN and CDR2 SYDVKM. Here the CDR3 reads CASSPWSGTGGLTQYF. The CDR3 nucleotides are TGTGCCAGCAGTCCGTGGTCCGGGACAGGGGGCCTTACTCAGTACTTC.

The chain uses TRBV30 and TRBJ2-3; 7 nucleotides match TRBD2. V gave up 1 base and J gave up 2 bases; unmatched junction bases: 3. CDR3 length equals 14 residues. Germline assignment: CDR1 GTSNPN and CDR2 SVGIG (reference sequence). This chain's CDR3 is CAWSGAGITDTQYF. The DNA for the CDR3 is TGTGCCTGGAGTGGAGCGGGAATCACAGATACGCAGTATTTT. Supplemented by reference TRBV30 and TRBJ2-3, the full variable domain reads SQTIHQWPATLVQPVGSPLSLECTVEGTSNPNLYWYRQAAGRGLQLLFYSVGIGQISSEVPQNLSASRPQDRQFILSSKKLLLSDSGFYLCAWSGAGITDTQYFGPGTRLTVL.

The chain carries TRBV11-2 and TRBJ2-7; D might be TRBD1 (6 bases). V was pared by 5 bases and J by 3 bases, with 14 bases between. The CDR3 is 14 residues long. Germline CDR1 and CDR2: SGHAT and FQNNGV. The CDR3 spells CASSDGTNIYEQYF. The CDR3 nucleotides are TGTGCCAGCAGCGACGGGACAAATATCTACGAGCAGTACTTC. The entire variable domain, with the rest obtained from reference TRBV11-2 and TRBJ2-7, is as follows: EAGVAQSPRYKIIEKRQSVAFWCNPISGHATLYWYQQILGQGPKLLIQFQNNGVVDDSQLPKDRFSAERLKGVDSTLKIQPAKLEDSAVYLCASSDGTNIYEQYFGPGTRLTVT.

The V gene is TRBV6-5, the J gene TRBJ2-5; TRBD2 matches at 10 bases. The CDR3 is made up of 14 amino acids. Germline loops: CDR1 MNHEY, CDR2 SVGAGI. The J segment lost 5 bases and the V segment lost 6 bases, leaving 6 bases of the junction unmatched. The CDR3 here is CASSGLAAGETQYF. The CDR3 bases are TGTGCCAGCAGCGGACTAGCGGCGGGCGAGACCCAGTACTTC.

With respect to this clone: Other DNA sequences in this specimen translate into the identical CDR3. This chain uses TRBV7-2 with TRBJ2-7; D gene uncertain. Trimming cost V 3 bases and J 2 bases, with 8 bases left between them. The CDR3 loop spans 13 amino acids. Germline CDR1 SGHTA, CDR2 FQGNSA. This chain's CDR3 is CASSFSVAYEQYF. In nucleotides, the CDR3 is TGTGCCAGCAGCTTCAGCGTTGCCTACGAGCAGTACTTC.

V usage is TRBV9 and J usage is TRBJ2-1, with 11 bases identical to TRBD2. This CDR3 has 16 residues. In germline, CDR1 is SGDLS, CDR2 YYNGEE. The V gene end was trimmed by 3 bases and the J gene end by 7 bases; junction bases not matched to a gene: 9. CDR3 residues: CASSASTSGIVNEQFF. In DNA form, the CDR3 reads TGTGCCAGCAGCGCATCGACTAGCGGGATTGTGAATGAGCAGTTCTTC.

The genes are TRBV6-5 and TRBJ2-7; 8 bases are a match to TRBD1. The CDR3 contains 15 residues. CDR1 MNHEY and CDR2 SVGAGI come from the germline V gene. V trimming: 3 bases; J trimming: 2 bases; junction bases outside the gene matches: 6. The chain's CDR3 is CASSYFGQGAYEQYF. CDR3 DNA sequence: TGTGCCAGCAGTTATTTCGGACAGGGCGCCTACGAGCAGTACTTC.

The chain recombines TRBV5-6 with TRBJ2-7; D is perhaps TRBD2 (5 bases). This CDR3 is 16 amino acids long. The germline V gene encodes CDR1 SGHDT and CDR2 YYEEEE. V lost 4 bases, J lost 4 bases, and 21 bases lay in between. The CDR3 bases are TGTGCCAGCAGCCCATTATCTGGGCTAGCTGCGTACGAGCAGTACTTC. This sequence encodes CASSPLSGLAAYEQYF.